This T cell receptor beta chain comes out of a study of T cells in Graves' hyperthyroidism and ophthalmopathy. The study, taken as a whole, reports: Blood also showed most of the thyroid clonotypes that were expanded above 0.001.

This clonotype showed up many times. Its antigen remains unknown. In germline, CDR1 is SGHAT, CDR2 FQNNGV. The V end was cut by 4 bases, the J end by 11 bases, with 11 bases between. The CDR3 runs 11 residues. RNA transcripts provided the source from which TCR beta CDR3 regions were amplified. TCR CDR3 regions were first amplified by RT-PCR with HTBI primers. TCRdb re-derived calls from the multiplex PCR reads in MiXCR, one entry per CDR3 protein. The table has a few hundred thousand distinct CDR3 sequences, about 15% seen once. Subjects aged 18 to 65 presented with newly diagnosed hyperthyroidism of less than 2 months' duration. PBMCs were sourced from about 10 ml fresh peripheral blood.

The V and J genes are TRBV11-2 and TRBJ1-1; the D is unclear. Material for sequencing was blood. The sequence came from a woman aged 18 to 35 with Graves' hyperthyroidism. The CDR3 sequence is CASSSSLLAFF. The CDR3 DNA sequence: TGTGCCAGCAGCTCCTCCCTTTTGGCTTTCTTT.